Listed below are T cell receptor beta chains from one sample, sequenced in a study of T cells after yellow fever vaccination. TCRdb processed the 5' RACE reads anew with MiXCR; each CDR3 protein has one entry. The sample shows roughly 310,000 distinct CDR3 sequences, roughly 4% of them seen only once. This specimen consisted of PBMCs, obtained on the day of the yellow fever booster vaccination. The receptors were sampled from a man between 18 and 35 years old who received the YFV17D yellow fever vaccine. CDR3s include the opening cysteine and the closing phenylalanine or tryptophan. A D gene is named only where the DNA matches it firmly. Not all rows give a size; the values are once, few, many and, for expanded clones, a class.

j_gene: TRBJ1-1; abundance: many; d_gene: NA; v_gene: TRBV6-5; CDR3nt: TGTGCCAGCAGTGCCCGCCGGGGGGCAGGGAACACTGAAGCTTTCTTT; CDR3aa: CASSARRGAGNTEAFF
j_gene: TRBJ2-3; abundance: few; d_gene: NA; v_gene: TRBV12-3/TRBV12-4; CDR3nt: TGTGCCAGCAGTCAAATGGATCACGGGGGAGGCACAGATACGCAGTATTTT; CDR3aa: CASSQMDHGGGTDTQYF
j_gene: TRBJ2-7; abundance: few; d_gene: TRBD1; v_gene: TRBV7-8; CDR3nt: TGTGCCAGCAGCTTACTCACAGGGGACTACGAGCAGTACTTC; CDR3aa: CASSLLTGDYEQYF
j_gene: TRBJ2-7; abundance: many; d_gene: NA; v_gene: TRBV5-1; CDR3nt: TGCGCCAGCAGCCCTACGGGACTGAACTCCTACGAGCAGTACTTC; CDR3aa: CASSPTGLNSYEQYF
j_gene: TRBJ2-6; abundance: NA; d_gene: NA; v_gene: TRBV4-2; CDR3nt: TGTGCCAGCAGCCTGTACCGGGACACGGTCCTCTCTGGGGCCAACGTCCTGACTTTC; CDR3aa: CASSLYRDTVLSGANVLTF
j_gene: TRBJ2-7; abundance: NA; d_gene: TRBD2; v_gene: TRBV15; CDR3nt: TGTGCCACCAGCGGCGGGCCCGGGGGGGCCTCCTACGAGCAGTACTTC; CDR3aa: CATSGGPGGASYEQYF
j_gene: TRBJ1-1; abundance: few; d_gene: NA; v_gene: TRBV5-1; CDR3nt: TGCGCCAGCAGCCCCCGGCGGGGAGGATGGACTGAAGCTTTCTTT; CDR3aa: CASSPRRGGWTEAFF
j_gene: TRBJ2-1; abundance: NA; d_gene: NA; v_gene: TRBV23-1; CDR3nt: TGCGCCAGCAGTCACCTCGGGGTCTCCCCAACTGAGCAGTTCTTC; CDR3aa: CASSHLGVSPTEQFF
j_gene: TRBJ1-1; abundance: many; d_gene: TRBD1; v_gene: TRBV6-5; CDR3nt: TGTGCCAGCAGTTACGCCGGACAGGGGGGTCACACTGAAGCTTTCTTT; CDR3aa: CASSYAGQGGHTEAFF
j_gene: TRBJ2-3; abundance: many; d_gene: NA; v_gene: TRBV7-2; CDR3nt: TGTGCCAGCAGCTTAAGGCGGACTAGCACAGATACGCAGTATTTT; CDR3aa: CASSLRRTSTDTQYF
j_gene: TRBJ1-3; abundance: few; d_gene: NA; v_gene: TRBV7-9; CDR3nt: TGTGCCAGCGTGACTACTAAGGCGGGCTCTGGAAACACCATATATTTT; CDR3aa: CASVTTKAGSGNTIYF
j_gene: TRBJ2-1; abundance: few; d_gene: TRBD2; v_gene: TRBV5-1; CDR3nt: TGCGCCAGCAGCTTGGCCGGGGGGAGCTCCTACAATGAGCAGTTCTTC; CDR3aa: CASSLAGGSSYNEQFF
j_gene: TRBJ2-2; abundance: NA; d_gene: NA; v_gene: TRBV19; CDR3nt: TGTGCCAGCGAGACAGGAGCCGCGAACACCGGGGAGCTGTTTTTT; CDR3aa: CASETGAANTGELFF
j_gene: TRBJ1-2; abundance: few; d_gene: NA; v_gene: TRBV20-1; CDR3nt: TGCGCTAGAAACACAGGGAACTATGGCTACACCTTC; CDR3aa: CARNTGNYGYTF
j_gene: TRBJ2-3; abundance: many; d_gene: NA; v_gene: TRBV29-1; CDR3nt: TGCAGCGTTGAAACTACTTACACAGATACGCAGTATTTT; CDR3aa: CSVETTYTDTQYF
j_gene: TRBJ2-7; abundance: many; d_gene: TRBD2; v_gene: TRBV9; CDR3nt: TGTGCCAGCAGCGCTAGCGGGGGAGACTACGAGCAGTACTTC; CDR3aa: CASSASGGDYEQYF